This T cell receptor beta chain was recovered during a study of cytomegalovirus exposure and HLA in healthy donors. General study results and limits: Associated with cytomegalovirus, according to the listing, were 150 to 200 TCR beta chains. The dataset shows that most TCR sequences were rare, while some public TCRs occurred in many donors.

A remark on this clone: The antigen is undetermined.

Germline CDR1 and CDR2: LGHNA and YSLEER. The length of the CDR3 is 17 residues. V shed 5 bases, J shed 4 bases, and the junction held 12 bases outside the gene matches. No record was made of this donor's CMV serostatus. The PCR used 60 Vbeta and 13 Jbeta primers. Libraries were prepared by immunoSEQ multiplex PCR; TCRdb keeps only in-frame clonotypes and omits some of them. The sample holds over 150,000 clones; around 75% are singletons and the top ten take more than 1.5%. The specimen was PBMCs. This clonotype originated in a human donor in good health. This chain links TRBV4-3 with TRBJ2-2; 8 nucleotides agree with TRBD2. The CDR3 DNA reads as TGCGCCAGCAGCGCGCGGGAGAGCGGGGGTTTCACCGGGGAGCTGTTTTTT. It encodes CASSARESGGFTGELFF.